This T cell receptor (beta chain) was recorded in a study of blood T cells in healthy people across ages. This CDR3 has 10 amino acids. The ends were cut back, 4 bases at V and 7 bases at J, with 8 bases in the middle. CDR1 is SQVTM, CDR2 ANQGSEA, per germline. This clonotype was seen a handful of times. Then a second PCR, running about 6 to 12 cycles, was carried out with a sample-barcoded 5' primer and a J-beta primer mix. MiXCR, run by TCRdb on the 5' RACE reads, gives a single entry per CDR3 protein. The data show around 1.5 million distinct CDR3 sequences, around two fifths seen once. The source of this sequence is a woman under 30 in good health. The sample taken for sequencing was blood. The chain recombines TRBV29-1 with TRBJ2-7; the D gene is possibly TRBD2 (5 bases). CDR3 residues: CSVVREEQYF. CDR3 coding DNA: TGCAGCGTTGTAAGGGAGGAGCAGTACTTC.